This T cell receptor beta chain originates from a study of T cells after yellow fever vaccination. A process of 5'RACE template switching, which added a universal primer site and UMIs, was used to make TCR cDNA. In TCRdb, the 5' RACE reads were re-called with MiXCR into one record per CDR3 protein. The table has about 160,000 distinct CDR3 sequences, 6% to 7.5% seen once; the top ten hold approximately 2.4%. The table lists this clonotype with a few counts. The V end lost 6 bases, the J end lost 3 bases, and 9 bases lay between the germline ends. Germline assignment: CDR1 SQVTM and CDR2 ANQGSEA. The CDR3 totals 13 residues.

This receptor was taken from a man between 18 and 29 years old who received the YFV17D yellow fever vaccine. Sequenced material: CD4+ T cells sorted from PBMCs, taken about 5 days after the first yellow fever vaccination. V and J are TRBV29-1 and TRBJ1-6; no firm D call. CDR3 in amino acids: CSVARDYNSPLHF. The CDR3 nucleotides are TGCAGCGTCGCCCGGGACTATAATTCACCCCTCCACTTT.